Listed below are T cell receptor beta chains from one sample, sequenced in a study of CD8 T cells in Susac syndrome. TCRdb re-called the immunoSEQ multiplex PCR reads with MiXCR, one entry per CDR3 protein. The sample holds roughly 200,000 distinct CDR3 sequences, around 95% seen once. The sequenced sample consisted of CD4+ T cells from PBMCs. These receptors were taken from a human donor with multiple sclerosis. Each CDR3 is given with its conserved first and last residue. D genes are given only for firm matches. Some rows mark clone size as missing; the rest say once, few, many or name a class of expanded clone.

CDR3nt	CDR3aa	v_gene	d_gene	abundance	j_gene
TGTGCCAGCAGTCCCCGGGCCCAGGGGCATTCACCCCTCCACTTT	CASSPRAQGHSPLHF	TRBV12-3/TRBV12-4	-	once	TRBJ1-6
TGTGCCAGCAGTTTAGAGGCGGCTTCACCCCTCCACTTT	CASSLEAASPLHF	TRBV28	-	-	TRBJ1-6
TGTGCCATCAGTGAGTCGAGTCCTTGGAACACTGAAGCTTTCTTT	CAISESSPWNTEAFF	TRBV10-3	-	-	TRBJ1-1
TGTGCCAGCAGTCCTCCGGGCCGTAGCTCCTACGAGCAGTACTTC	CASSPPGRSSYEQYF	TRBV12-3/TRBV12-4	-	few	TRBJ2-7
TGTGCCAGCTCACCACCTTCGGGGCATCTGTACAATGAGCAGTTCTTC	CASSPPSGHLYNEQFF	TRBV18	-	-	TRBJ2-1
TGCAGTGCTAGACCGCAAGGCGACTATACGCAGTATTTT	CSARPQGDYTQYF	TRBV20-1	-	-	TRBJ2-3
TGTGCCAGCAGTACCCTAGGTGGCGGGGAGCTGTTTTTT	CASSTLGGGELFF	TRBV12-3/TRBV12-4	-	-	TRBJ2-2
TGCAGCGCGGGACAGAGATCCTACGAGCAGTACTTC	CSAGQRSYEQYF	TRBV29-1	TRBD1	-	TRBJ2-7
TGTGCCAGCAGCCAAGACTACAGCTCCTACGAGCAGTACTTC	CASSQDYSSYEQYF	TRBV14	-	-	TRBJ2-7
TGTGCCAGCAGTCGTCTCTACAATGAGCAGTTCTTC	CASSRLYNEQFF	TRBV7-9	-	-	TRBJ2-1
TGCGCCAGCAGCTTGCTAGGTCCCCTAGAAGCGGTGGAGGGGGACCAGTACTTC	CASSLLGPLEAVEGDQYF	TRBV5-1	-	-	TRBJ2-5
TGTGCCAGCAGTGAGGGGGGGATCGATTATGGCTACACCTTC	CASSEGGIDYGYTF	TRBV2	-	-	TRBJ1-2
TGTGCCAGCAGCTTACAGCCAAGGACGGTAAACGAGCAGTACTTC	CASSLQPRTVNEQYF	TRBV7-2	-	-	TRBJ2-7
TGTGCCTGGAGTGTACGCAGGGGGCCCACAGATACGCAGTATTTT	CAWSVRRGPTDTQYF	TRBV30	TRBD1	-	TRBJ2-3
TGTGCCTGGAGTGTTGGGAGTTGGGGAGCTGAAGCTTTCTTT	CAWSVGSWGAEAFF	TRBV30	-	-	TRBJ1-1
TGTGCCAGCAGAAACAATGAAAAACTGTTTTTT	CASRNNEKLFF	TRBV12-3/TRBV12-4	-	-	TRBJ1-4
TGTGCCTGGAGTCCCTCAGGACTAGCCTCCTACGAGCAGTACTTC	CAWSPSGLASYEQYF	TRBV30	TRBD2	-	TRBJ2-7
TGTGCCAGCTCACCACAATCCTACGAGCAGTACTTC	CASSPQSYEQYF	TRBV18	-	-	TRBJ2-7
TGTGCCAGCAGCCAAGTCTTCACAGATACGCAGTATTTT	CASSQVFTDTQYF	TRBV3-1	-	-	TRBJ2-3
TGTGCCAGCAGCTCGGACAGGGTTGGAAACACCATATATTTT	CASSSDRVGNTIYF	TRBV7-9	TRBD1	-	TRBJ1-3
TGCAGCGCCCGACAGGGGCTGAATAGCAATCAGCCCCAGCATTTT	CSARQGLNSNQPQHF	TRBV29-1	TRBD1	-	TRBJ1-5
TGTGCCAGCAGTAGACCCTTCCAAGAGACCCAGTACTTC	CASSRPFQETQYF	TRBV28	-	-	TRBJ2-5
TGTGCCAGCAGTTTAGAAGGTTGGCCTCGAGGTGGGAACACTGAAGCTTTCTTT	CASSLEGWPRGGNTEAFF	TRBV12-3/TRBV12-4	-	-	TRBJ1-1
TGTGCCAGCTGGGACAGAAACCCCTCTGGGGCCAACGTCCTGACTTTC	CASWDRNPSGANVLTF	TRBV5-6	TRBD1	-	TRBJ2-6
TGCAGTGCCGGGACAGGGGGCATCGATGAGCAGTTCTTC	CSAGTGGIDEQFF	TRBV20-1	TRBD1	-	TRBJ2-1
TGCAGTGCTCAGGGAGGAGGCTCTGGAGGCTACACCTTC	CSAQGGGSGGYTF	TRBV20-1	-	once	TRBJ1-2
TGTGCCAGCAGTGAATGGGACTACGAGCAGTACTTC	CASSEWDYEQYF	TRBV25-1	-	-	TRBJ2-7
TGCAGCGTTGAAGAAACTTGGCCCGGTGGAGAGACCCAGTACTTC	CSVEETWPGGETQYF	TRBV29-1	-	-	TRBJ2-5
TGTGCCACCAGCAGAGGACAGGGAGACTCCTACAATGAGCAGTTCTTC	CATSRGQGDSYNEQFF	TRBV15	TRBD1	-	TRBJ2-1
TGTGCCAGCAGCCATACTACGGGGCTAGTAGCTTTCTTT	CASSHTTGLVAFF	TRBV11-2	-	once	TRBJ1-1
TGCAGCGTGACACAGGCCCCTTCCTACAATGAGCAGTTCTTC	CSVTQAPSYNEQFF	TRBV29-1	-	-	TRBJ2-1
TGTGCCAGCAGTATCCGGGACAATGGTCCCAATGAGCAGTTCTTC	CASSIRDNGPNEQFF	TRBV27	-	-	TRBJ2-1
TGCGCCAGCAGCCCCGGGTTGGGGGGGCCCGGCTACACCTTC	CASSPGLGGPGYTF	TRBV5-1	-	-	TRBJ1-2
TGTGCCTGGATAACAGCTTACGAGCAGTACTTC	CAWITAYEQYF	TRBV30	-	-	TRBJ2-7
TGTGCCAGCAGCTTGGCCTGGCGAACTCGGGAGACCCAGTACTTC	CASSLAWRTRETQYF	TRBV5-6	-	-	TRBJ2-5
TGTGCCAGCCACTCGGGGACTGAAGCTTTCTTT	CASHSGTEAFF	TRBV5-4	-	-	TRBJ1-1
TGTGCCAGCAGCCTAAAACGGTTCGACAGCGGCTATGGCTACACCTTC	CASSLKRFDSGYGYTF	TRBV3-1	-	-	TRBJ1-2
TGTGCCTGGAGTGACCGGACTGAAGCTTTCTTT	CAWSDRTEAFF	TRBV30	-	few	TRBJ1-1
TGTGCCAGCAGCCTCCTCCGGGGTAGAGATGAGCAGTTCTTC	CASSLLRGRDEQFF	TRBV3-1	-	-	TRBJ2-1
TGCAGTGCCACAGGAGGGAAGACAGGGAGGTACAATGAGCAGTTCTTC	CSATGGKTGRYNEQFF	TRBV20-1	-	-	TRBJ2-1
TGTGCCAGCGGTAAAGGTGGGGGCCAGCCCCAGCATTTT	CASGKGGGQPQHF	TRBV12-3/TRBV12-4	-	once	TRBJ1-5
TGCAGTGCTAGAGATAACAACAATCAGCCCCAGCATTTT	CSARDNNNQPQHF	TRBV20-1	-	-	TRBJ1-5